This T cell receptor (beta chain) was sequenced for a study of naive and memory T cell subsets. Two oligonucleotides, mixed equimolar, formed the beta constant-region primer covering TRBC1 and TRBC2. The ligated cDNA underwent four PCR rounds using SP2 and nested alpha and beta constant-region primers. MiXCR, run by TCRdb on the UMI-ligation and nested PCR reads, gives a single entry per CDR3 protein. This table holds 140,000 to 150,000 distinct CDR3 sequences, approximately 15% found once. The sample holds a few counts of this clonotype. Its specificity is unknown. Alpha and beta libraries were amplified separately from the second PCR onward. Study-level results: In CD4 and CD8 cells, diversity dropped from naive through EMRA. Possibly reflecting memory cells re-expressing CD45RA, a few larger clonotypes occurred in naive repertoires, especially CD8.

The CDR3 has 14 amino acids. CDR1 is LGHDT and CDR2 is YNNKEL in the germline V gene (reference sequence). V lost 3 bases and J lost 6, with 14 bases in between. The sequence derives from a human donor in good health. V and J are TRBV3-1 and TRBJ1-2; D perhaps matches TRBD1 (5 bases). Sequences were obtained from naive CD4+ T cells from blood. This chain's CDR3 is CASSHVPGSDGYTF. The DNA of the CDR3 is TGTGCCAGCAGCCATGTCCCAGGGAGTGATGGCTACACCTTC.